This T cell receptor beta chain derives from a study of CD8 T cells in ankylosing spondylitis. TCRdb used MiXCR to reprocess the 5' RACE reads, holding one entry per CDR3 protein. The sample shows some 7,000 distinct CDR3 sequences, about 3% of them seen only once. By its share, this clonotype is medium-sized. CDR3 length: 18 amino acids. The V end was cut by 0 bases, the J end by 4 bases, with 19 bases between. Germline loops: CDR1 SGDLS, CDR2 YYNGEE. The sequence was obtained from a female donor with ankylosing spondylitis or in good health (not recorded which). This chain uses TRBV9 with TRBJ2-2; weak D call: TRBD1 (6 bases). Sample: blood, either unsorted or a sorted T cell fraction (not recorded which). In DNA, the CDR3 is TGTGCCAGCAGCGTAGTTTGGACAGCCACGGCTGCCACCGGGGAGCTGTTTTTT. Translating gives CASSVVWTATAATGELFF.